The 15 T cell receptor beta chains in this list originate from one sample, sequenced in a study of T cells in Graves' hyperthyroidism and ophthalmopathy. TCR beta CDR3 sequences were amplified from RNA transcripts. RT-PCR in the first round (using the HTBI primer set) targeted the TCR CDR3. TCRdb ran MiXCR on the multiplex PCR reads and lists one entry per CDR3 protein. The sample lists approximately 700,000 distinct CDR3 sequences, 45% occurring once. Sequenced sample: peripheral blood or thyroid tissue (not recorded which). These receptor sequences come from an adult man with Graves' disease, either hyperthyroidism or ophthalmopathy (not recorded which).

Of note for this clonotype: The junction departs from germline at one end; a sequencing error may be responsible. The V gene is TRBV25-1, the J gene TRBJ1-1; TRBD1 matches 12 bases. The CDR3 length is 18 residues. Germline assignment: CDR1 MGHDK and CDR2 SYGVNS. CDR3 sequence: CATSDAPGQGAWNTEAFF. As DNA, the CDR3 is TGTGCCACCAGTGATGCTCCGGGACAGGGGGCGTGGAACACTGAAGCTTTCTTT.

On this clonotype itself: The limits of the CDR3 on the DNA are not certain, so only TCRdb's listed CDR3 is given. The V and J genes are TRBV29-1 and TRBJ2-2; TRBD1 is the table's D call and was not checked against the DNA. Germline V gene sequence: CDR1 SQVTM, CDR2 ANQGSEA. From its first to its last residue, the CDR3 has 14 amino acids. CDR3 protein: CNTPPGQAPGSCFF.

As for this clonotype: This could be a read error, since a much larger clone is one nucleotide away. The chain combines TRBV10-3 with TRBJ2-7; D is perhaps TRBD2 (5 bases). Trimming took off 4 bases at V and 6 bases at J, with 13 bases between the two ends. In germline, CDR1 is ENHRY, CDR2 SYGVKD. This CDR3 has 13 amino acids. The CDR3 reads CAISVREGSEQYF. Here the CDR3 DNA reads TGTGCCATCAGTGTTCGGGAAGGCTCCGAGCAGTACTTC.

The chain couples TRBV19 to TRBJ2-7, with 7 bases matching TRBD2. This CDR3 comprises 14 residues. Trimming cost V 6 bases and J 1 base; bases outside gene matches: 6. Germline values: CDR1 LNHDA, CDR2 SQIVND (reference sequence). The CDR3, as DNA: TGTGCCAGTAGCGAAACTAGCGCTTCCTACGAGCAGTACTTC. Its protein product is CASSETSASYEQYF.

The gene calls are TRBV4-2 and TRBJ1-2, with 7 bases fitting TRBD1. This CDR3 is built from 18 residues. Germline V CDR1 and CDR2: LGHNA, YNFKEQ. The V segment lost 1 base and the J segment 0 bases; nucleotides outside the gene matches: 11. CDR3 in DNA: TGTGCCAGCAGCCAAGGGTCACAGGGGTCTTCCCCTAACTATGGCTACACCTTC. This translates into CASSQGSQGSSPNYGYTF.

This clonotype was seen repeatedly, ten times or more. The CDR3 spells CASSADRNQPQHF. CDR3 sequence (DNA): TGTGCCAGCAGTGCAGACAGGAATCAGCCCCAGCATTTT. The chain combines TRBV2 with TRBJ1-5, with D tentatively TRBD1 (6 bases). The V gene lost 4 bases and the J gene lost 4 bases, with 8 bases spanning the gap. The germline gives CDR1 SNHLY, CDR2 FYNNEI. The CDR3 extends over 13 amino acids.

In its sample, this clonotype was seen a few times. The chain has TRBV29-1 and TRBJ2-7; 14 nucleotides line up with TRBD2. Germline CDR1 SQVTM, CDR2 ANQGSEA. With V trimmed by 4 bases and J by 4 bases, 12 bases remained unmatched. This CDR3 region has 17 residues. The CDR3: CSVAGTSGGLGPYEQYF. The DNA of the CDR3 is TGCAGCGTTGCCGGGACTAGCGGGGGTCTCGGACCTTACGAGCAGTACTTC.

The count of this clonotype is one. Given a much more abundant clone one base away, this may be a read error. The rearrangement joins TRBV7-8 to TRBJ1-1; D not resolved. The V and J ends lost 5 bases and 10 bases respectively, with 14 bases between them. Germline CDR1 and CDR2: SGHVS and FQNEAQ. This CDR3 spans 12 amino acids. The CDR3 bases are TGTGCCAGCAGCCTTCCCCGGGCTGGAGCTTTCTTT. Residues: CASSLPRAGAFF.

This clonotype was counted many times. The rearrangement uses TRBV29-1 and TRBJ1-1; maybe TRBD1 (6 bases). The CDR3 is 11 amino acids. The germline V gene encodes CDR1 SQVTM and CDR2 ANQGSEA. V was cut by 6 bases and J by 6 bases, with 11 bases left in between. CDR3 in amino acids: CSVRTEPEAFF. The CDR3 DNA reads TGCAGCGTCAGGACAGAGCCTGAAGCTTTCTTT.

This clonotype occurred a few times. The chain joins TRBV20-1 to TRBJ2-2; the match to TRBD1 covers 9 bases. Trimming removed 6 bases from V and 4 bases from J; junction bases left unmatched: 9. The CDR3 loop spans 15 amino acids. The V gene's germline CDR1 is DFQATT and CDR2 SNEGSKA (reference sequence). CDR3 loop: CSADVRQGVTGELFF. The CDR3 region has the DNA TGCAGTGCCGACGTCCGACAGGGGGTCACCGGGGAGCTGTTTTTT.

A word on this clonotype: Just one base apart from a much larger clone, this may be a read error. V gene TRBV7-9 combines with J gene TRBJ2-7, with TRBD2 matching 7 bases. Germline assignment: CDR1 SEHNR and CDR2 FQNEAQ (reference sequence). CDR3 length: 15 residues. V shed 3 bases and J 5 bases; nucleotides not matched to a gene: 10. The CDR3 DNA sequence: TGTGCCAGCAGCTTCCCAGCTAGCGGTTCCGACGAGCAGTACTTC. Its translation: CASSFPASGSDEQYF.

The chain combines TRBV12-3 or TRBV12-4 with TRBJ2-7, with no clear D. V was clipped by 2 bases and J by 2 bases, with 7 bases between them. This CDR3 spans 13 amino acids. The DNA for the CDR3 is TGTGCCAGCAGTTTAATGTTAGCCTACGAGCAGTACTTC. Amino acids: CASSLMLAYEQYF.

The gene calls are TRBV30 and TRBJ1-1; weak D call: TRBD1 (6 bases). The V end lost 6 bases, the J end lost 7 bases, and 15 bases lay between the germline ends. Germline V CDR1 and CDR2: GTSNPN, SVGIG (reference sequence). The CDR3 runs 12 residues. DNA of the CDR3: TGTGCCTGCTACGGACAGAAGGGTGAAGCTTTCTTT. As protein: CACYGQKGEAFF.

On this clonotype itself: A much larger clone lies a single base off, so this may be a read error. This rearrangement joins TRBV2 to TRBJ2-7; 7 nucleotides line up with TRBD1. The CDR3 has 13 amino acids. CDR1 is SNHLY, CDR2 FYNNEI, per germline. CDR3 loop: CASRRQGGPERYF. The CDR3 DNA follows: TGTGCCAGCAGACGACAGGGCGGCCCCGAGCGGTACTTC.

This clonotype was found many times. A junction boundary mismatches the germline segment, possibly from a read error. The rearrangement links TRBV14 to TRBJ2-7; no clear D gene. The CDR3 runs to 12 residues. In germline, CDR1 is SGHDN, CDR2 FVKESK. CDR3 DNA sequence: TGCGCCAGCAGCCAGGACCGTTACGAGCAGTACTTC. This codes for CASSQDRYEQYF.